These 16 T cell receptor beta chains share one sample of origin, sequenced in a study of cytomegalovirus exposure and HLA in healthy donors. Libraries were prepared by immunoSEQ multiplex PCR; TCRdb keeps only in-frame clonotypes and omits some of them. Of around 200,000 clones in the sample, 80% to 90% were seen once. Sample: PBMCs. The receptor source for this set is a woman between 18 and 30 years old in good health and CMV-seronegative.

This clone was seen only once. This sequence joins TRBV28 and TRBJ1-1; 8 bases map to TRBD1. Losses at the gene ends were 8 bases for V and 1 base for J; bases not matched to a gene: 9. Germline CDR1 is MDHEN and CDR2 is SYDVKM. CDR3 length: 15 amino acids. The CDR3, as DNA: TGTGCCAGCGAAATAACAGGGGGGGAGAACACTGAAGCTTTCTTT. It encodes CASEITGGENTEAFF.

This sequence joins TRBV4-2 and TRBJ1-2, with D unresolved. This CDR3 region has 11 residues. Germline-derived CDR1 and CDR2 are LGHNA and YNFKEQ. With 3 bases removed from V and 8 bases from J, the gap between germline ends came to 7 bases. CDR3 sequence reads: CASSHSQGYTF. In DNA, the CDR3 is TGTGCCAGCAGCCATTCCCAGGGCTACACCTTC.

This clone was seen repeatedly, ten times or more. The chain recombines TRBV30 with TRBJ1-3; D might be TRBD1 (6 bases). The CDR3 has 15 residues. Trimming removed 4 bases at V and 0 bases at J, with 13 bases between. Per germline, CDR1 GTSNPN and CDR2 SVGIG (reference sequence). For the CDR3, the DNA is TGTGCCTGGAATATAGGGGGGGGCTCTGGAAACACCATATATTTT. Its translation: CAWNIGGGSGNTIYF.

The gene calls are TRBV28 and TRBJ2-1; D uncertain. The V end lost 3 bases, the J end lost 0 bases, and 6 bases lay between the germline ends. This CDR3 is 14 amino acids long. Germline V gene sequence: CDR1 MDHEN, CDR2 SYDVKM. DNA of the CDR3: TGTGCCAGCAGTTTTAGAAGCTCCTACAATGAGCAGTTCTTC. Protein: CASSFRSSYNEQFF.

This clone has a handful of counts. V usage is TRBV5-1 and J usage is TRBJ2-7; D is ambiguous. Germline CDR1 and CDR2: SGHRS and YFSETQ. Trimming removed 0 bases at V and 9 bases at J, with 16 bases between. This CDR3 is built from 14 residues. The CDR3 DNA is TGCGCCAGCAGCTTGGGCGGTTACCTACGACTGCAGTACTTC. Its translation: CASSLGGYLRLQYF.

The chain employs TRBV15 and TRBJ2-7; D ambiguous. V shed 0 bases and J shed 2 bases, with 17 bases lying between them. Germline values: CDR1 LNHNV, CDR2 YYDKDF (reference sequence). The CDR3 is 17 amino acids. For the CDR3, the DNA is TGTGCCACCAGCAGAGAGCCCCCCCGACTGGTTGCCTACGAGCAGTACTTC. It specifies CATSREPPRLVAYEQYF.

Written as DNA, the CDR3 is TGTGCCAGCAGTCCCCGCGCGGGGGCGGTAGCGAACACCGGGGAGCTGTTTTTT. As protein: CASSPRAGAVANTGELFF. The chain recombines TRBV25-1 with TRBJ2-2, with a possible D match to TRBD2 (7 bases). Trimming left V 5 bases short and J 0 bases short, with 19 bases between. Germline V gives CDR1 MGHDK, CDR2 SYGVNS. This CDR3 has 18 residues.

The chain employs TRBV12-5 and TRBJ2-7; D is undetermined. The CDR3 is 17 residues long. CDR1 and CDR2 from the germline V gene are LGHNT and FRNRAP. Deletions cut 2 bases from V and 6 bases from J, with 23 bases between. The CDR3 DNA follows: TGTGCTAGTGGTTTGCATTGTTGGGTAGATTATAGAGGCGAGCAGTACTTC. Translated, it gives CASGLHCWVDYRGEQYF.

This clone was recorded only once. This chain links TRBV4-2 with TRBJ2-7, with 7 bases aligning to TRBD2. Germline assignment: CDR1 LGHNA and CDR2 YNFKEQ. The junction had 14 bases not matched to a gene; V was cut back by 0 bases and J by 3 bases. CDR3 length equals 18 residues. CDR3 protein: CASSQDTAGVLENYEQYF. DNA of the CDR3: TGTGCCAGCAGCCAAGATACCGCGGGGGTTCTGGAAAACTACGAGCAGTACTTC.

The CDR3 coding sequence is TGTGCCAGCAGTTTGTCCCAGGGCATAGCAACTAATGAAAAACTGTTTTTT. Its translation is CASSLSQGIATNEKLFF. J is TRBJ1-4 and V is TRBV28, with D perhaps matching TRBD1 (5 bases). The germline V gene has CDR1 MDHEN and CDR2 SYDVKM. Trimming took 3 bases from V and 0 from J, leaving 14 bases between them. The CDR3 sequence is 17 residues long.

The CDR3 DNA is TGTGCCAGCAGCCCCCCGACTCGCGAGCAGTACTTC. This codes for CASSPPTREQYF. This chain joins TRBV6-5 and TRBJ2-7, with unresolved D. CDR3 length: 12 amino acids. Germline CDR1 MNHEY, CDR2 SVGAGI. V lost 6 bases, J lost 6 bases, and 12 bases lay in between.

The rearrangement links TRBV10-3 to TRBJ2-7; 9 positions match TRBD1. This CDR3 contains 15 residues. The germline V gene encodes CDR1 ENHRY and CDR2 SYGVKD. J lost 9 bases, V lost 2 bases, and 11 bases had no gene match. The CDR3 nucleotides are TGTGCCATCAGTGAGGGGACCGGGACAGGGTACCTGCAGTACTTC. This codes for CAISEGTGTGYLQYF.

This sequence joins TRBV19 and TRBJ2-1; D may be TRBD2 (6 bases). This CDR3 is built from 12 residues. Germline V gene data show CDR1 as LNHDA and CDR2 as SQIVND (reference sequence). Trimming removed 4 bases from V and 16 bases from J, with 17 bases in between. The CDR3 DNA reads TGTGCCAGTAGTAGCGGGACTCTGAATGCTTTCTTC. This sequence encodes CASSSGTLNAFF. Supplemented by reference TRBV19 and TRBJ2-1, the full variable domain reads DGGITQSPKYLFRKEGQNVTLSCEQNLNHDAMYWYRQDPGQGLRLIYYSQIVNDFQKGDIAEGYSVSREKKESFPLTVTSAQKNPTAFYLCASSSGTLNAFFGPGTRLTVL.

In its sample, this clone was seen once. As DNA, the CDR3 is TGTGCCAGCAGTTTCCTCCAGGGGGCGCGGATTTATGGCTACACCTTC. Translated, it gives CASSFLQGARIYGYTF. V gene TRBV27 combines with J gene TRBJ1-2; 8 nucleotides line up with TRBD1. With V trimmed by 3 bases and J by 5 bases, 11 bases remained unmatched. This CDR3 comprises 16 residues. The germline V gene has CDR1 MNHEY and CDR2 SMNVEV (reference sequence).

The chain carries TRBV30 and TRBJ2-3, with D possibly matching TRBD1 (5 bases). This CDR3 contains 14 residues. CDR1 GTSNPN and CDR2 SVGIG come from the germline V gene (reference sequence). V gave up 2 bases and J gave up 0 bases, with 9 bases separating them. CDR3 residues: CAWSWGYSTDTQYF. CDR3 coding DNA: TGTGCCTGGAGTTGGGGCTACAGCACAGATACGCAGTATTTT. Full variable domain (outside the CDR3, taken from reference TRBV30 and TRBJ2-3): SQTIHQWPATLVQPVGSPLSLECTVEGTSNPNLYWYRQAAGRGLQLLFYSVGIGQISSEVPQNLSASRPQDRQFILSSKKLLLSDSGFYLCAWSWGYSTDTQYFGPGTRLTVL.

In DNA, the CDR3 is TGTGCCAGCAGCCCCTACCCAGGGAAGTATGGCTACACCTTC. The encoded protein is CASSPYPGKYGYTF. V usage is TRBV14 and J usage is TRBJ1-2; D possibly corresponds to TRBD1 (5 bases). Germline CDR1 is SGHDN and CDR2 is FVKESK. The CDR3 extends over 14 amino acids. V lost 4 bases and J 5 bases, leaving 14 bases between the germline ends.